This record concerns one TCR beta chain sequence. This clonotype has at least ten counts. The clone's antigen remains unknown. No base quality values were provided; no much bigger clone lies one nucleotide off. The sample originates from a study of T cells after yellow fever vaccination (dated by TCRdb to the late 2010s). Context from the whole study: The SMART-Seq v4 Ultra Low Input RNA kit was used to prepare libraries from fractions with low cell numbers. To follow T-cell clones before and after primary and booster YFV17D yellow fever vaccination, bulk TCR alpha and beta repertoires were sequenced over time. Two healthy male donors, one aged 18 to 30 and one aged 30 to 40 years, were included in the cohort. Blood samples were taken at several timepoints before and after primary and secondary immunization, and bulk PBMC replicates and cell subsets were isolated.

The sequencing machine was an Illumina NovaSeq 6000. TCR cDNA was synthesized by 5'RACE template switching, which introduced a universal primer site and unique molecular identifiers. Priming of cDNA synthesis was performed from both the TCR alpha and TCR beta constant segments. Library amplification used two PCR steps, and the second PCR step added sample barcodes and sequencing adapters. Sequencing of the libraries was done on either Illumina HiSeq 2500 (2x100 bp) or NovaSeq (2x150 bp). In the paper's pipeline: MIGEC handled demultiplexing of reads and collapsing into UMI consensus sequences, while MiXCR performed V(D)J alignment. Vaccine-responding clonotypes were defined with edgeR using replicate PBMC samples, requiring FDR below 0.01 and a log2 fold change above 5 up to day 15. CD4 or CD8 identity was assigned to each bulk clonotype according to whether the clonotype was present at higher abundance in the sequenced CD4 repertoire or the sequenced CD8 repertoire. In TCRdb, the public reads were trimmed at Q25 with fastp and aligned with MiXCR, with productive beta chains retained. CDR3 protein duplicates are merged, each entry listing the most common genes and DNA. The V and J calls were determined by TCRdb, not by the authors. Within this sample are 300,000 to 350,000 distinct CDR3 sequences, with approximately 4% of them counted one time only. In total, the top ten clones hold roughly a fifth of the sample.

CDR1 and CDR2 were assigned from the germline V gene (reference sequence) as DFQATT and SNEGSKA. The junction carries 12 bases between V and J, which are trimmed by 3 bases and 1 base respectively. The CDR3 sequence holds 14 residues, the cysteine and phenylalanine included. Just CDR3 DNA is preserved here, 42 bases in frame from base 1. The treatment or condition tag for this specimen amounts to: live attenuated yellow fever vaccine strain. At each blood-draw timepoint, two biological replicates of bulk PBMCs were collected. PBMCs were isolated from peripheral blood using a standard Ficoll-Paque protocol. TriZol was used to extract RNA from bulk PBMCs, CD4 and CD8 fractions, and dextramer-positive and dextramer-negative fractions. The paper as a whole reports these results and caveats: Only two donors were included in the study, so the extent to which the findings can be generalized is limited. A small fraction of clonotypes showed up in both the CD4 and CD8 compartments, probably as a result of convergent recombination. Computational filtering was needed because FACS-sorted repertoires could contain abundant contaminating clonotypes from the bulk population. The secondary T-cell response was weaker than the primary response but faster, peaking on day 5 instead of day 15. Most clones expanded after primary vaccination were re-detected after the booster (almost 98% of CD4 and approximately 85% of CD8), suggesting broad memory maintenance.

Material: PBMCs, obtained 15 days after the yellow fever booster vaccination. In this chain, TRBV20-1 is recombined with TRBJ2-5, and the D gene may be TRBD2, 5 bases matching. The TCR comes from a man younger than 35 who received the YFV17D yellow fever vaccine. In nucleotides, the sequence is TGCAGTGCTAGCGGGGTTTGGGGCCAAGAGACCCAGTACTTC. Translation gives CSASGVWGQETQYF.